The rows below give T cell receptor beta chains drawn from one sample of a study of blood T cell repertoires in COVID-19. Profiling relied on immunoSEQ multiplex PCR, and the TCRdb table lists in-frame clones only, not all of them. Here the sample spans approximately 140,000 clones, approximately 90% being singletons. Material: PBMCs or T cells enriched from blood (not recorded which). The receptors stem from a woman aged 40 to 50 who had been exposed to COVID-19. Each CDR3 is given with its conserved first and last residue. A D gene is named only where the DNA matches it firmly. Part of the rows lack a size; the others show once, few, many or a class for expanded clones.

clone size	V gene	D gene	J gene	CDR3 protein	CDR3 DNA
-	TRBV27	TRBD1	TRBJ2-1	CATLDRGDRDNEQFF	TGTGCCACCCTAGACAGGGGGGATAGAGACAATGAGCAGTTCTTC
-	TRBV19	-	TRBJ2-7	CASNTGTLGNEQYF	TGTGCCAGTAACACCGGGACTTTGGGAAACGAGCAGTACTTC
-	TRBV4-3	-	TRBJ2-1	CASSHGQTVNEQFF	TGCGCCAGCAGCCACGGACAGACGGTTAATGAGCAGTTCTTC
-	TRBV4-1	-	TRBJ1-2	CASSTPAGASYGYTF	TGCGCCAGCAGCACCCCGGCAGGGGCTAGCTATGGCTACACCTTC
-	TRBV28	-	TRBJ2-2	CASKGRTGELFF	TGTGCCAGCAAAGGGAGAACCGGGGAGCTGTTTTTT
-	TRBV5-1	-	TRBJ1-1	CASSAGVENTEAFF	TGCGCCAGCAGCGCCGGAGTTGAGAACACTGAAGCTTTCTTT
-	TRBV4-3	TRBD1	TRBJ1-4	CASSQTGEAEKLFF	TGCGCCAGCAGCCAAACAGGGGAGGCTGAAAAACTGTTTTTT
-	TRBV7-9	-	TRBJ2-5	CASSLAGGHETQYF	TGTGCCAGCAGCTTAGCGGGGGGGCATGAGACCCAGTACTTC
-	TRBV2	-	TRBJ2-7	CASSERGPESYEQYF	TGTGCCAGCAGTGAAAGGGGCCCCGAATCCTACGAGCAGTACTTC
-	TRBV10-3	-	TRBJ2-7	CAIRPRGETGSYEQYF	TGTGCCATCAGGCCCCGTGGGGAGACGGGCTCCTACGAGCAGTACTTC
-	TRBV28	-	TRBJ1-2	CASSFTGGNYGYTF	TGTGCCAGCAGTTTCACGGGTGGGAACTATGGCTACACCTTC
-	TRBV7-9	-	TRBJ1-1	CASSLQGGDTEAFF	TGTGCCAGCAGCTTACAGGGAGGTGACACTGAAGCTTTCTTT
-	TRBV27	-	TRBJ1-5	CASSFGAGLFQPQHF	TGTGCCAGCAGTTTTGGTGCTGGGCTTTTCCAGCCCCAGCATTTT
-	TRBV7-3	TRBD2	TRBJ2-1	CASSPRGLAGARGNEQFF	TGTGCCAGCAGCCCCAGGGGACTAGCGGGGGCGCGGGGCAATGAGCAGTTCTTC
-	TRBV28	TRBD1	TRBJ1-6	CASSLSTGVSPLHF	TGTGCCAGCAGTTTAAGCACAGGGGTTTCACCCCTCCACTTT
once	TRBV6-1	TRBD1	TRBJ1-1	CASSFRTGEAFF	TGTGCCAGCAGTTTCAGGACAGGGGAGGCTTTCTTT
-	TRBV10-1	TRBD2	TRBJ2-1	CASSSSGLGNEQFF	TGCGCCAGCAGTAGCTCTGGACTAGGTAATGAGCAGTTCTTC
-	TRBV29-1	-	TRBJ1-2	CSVRQGNGYTF	TGCAGCGTGCGGCAGGGGAATGGCTACACCTTC
-	TRBV7-9	-	TRBJ2-1	CASSQGWYYDNEQFF	TGTGCCAGCAGCCAGGGTTGGTATTACGACAATGAGCAGTTCTTC
-	TRBV12-3/TRBV12-4	-	TRBJ1-3	CASGLSSGNTIYF	TGTGCCAGCGGACTTAGCTCTGGAAACACCATATATTTT
-	TRBV12-5	TRBD2	TRBJ2-1	CASGLGSGRAFYEQFF	TGTGCTAGTGGTTTGGGAAGCGGGAGGGCCTTCTATGAGCAGTTCTTC
once	TRBV5-1	-	TRBJ1-1	CASSLEFDMNTEAFF	TGCGCCAGCAGCTTGGAGTTTGACATGAACACTGAAGCTTTCTTT
-	TRBV3-1/TRBV3-2	-	TRBJ2-1	CASSQQGYNEQFF	TGTGCCAGCAGCCAACAGGGCTACAATGAGCAGTTCTTC
-	TRBV24-1	TRBD1	TRBJ1-5	CATRGRIQGEGQPQHF	TGTGCCACCAGGGGGAGAATACAGGGGGAAGGTCAGCCCCAGCATTTT
few	TRBV18	-	TRBJ1-2	CASSPPQGNGYTF	TGTGCCAGCTCACCACCGCAGGGGAATGGCTACACCTTC
-	TRBV4-3	-	TRBJ2-1	CASSRAWASVYNEQFF	TGCGCCAGCAGCCGGGCCTGGGCTAGCGTTTACAATGAGCAGTTCTTC
-	TRBV28	-	TRBJ1-5	CASSLPQGEDQPQHF	TGTGCCAGCAGTTTACCCCAGGGCGAGGATCAGCCCCAGCATTTT
-	TRBV7-9	-	TRBJ1-2	CASSLPRGVPAVGYTF	TGTGCCAGCAGCTTACCCCGAGGAGTCCCCGCGGTTGGCTACACCTTC
-	TRBV19	TRBD1	TRBJ1-2	CASSGQGIFYGYTF	TGTGCCAGTTCGGGACAGGGGATTTTCTATGGCTACACCTTC
-	TRBV7-9	-	TRBJ1-2	CASSSDSYGYTF	TGTGCCAGCAGCTCCGACAGCTATGGCTACACCTTC
-	TRBV19	-	TRBJ1-4	CASSTRQSLKTEKLFF	TGTGCCAGTAGTACAAGACAGTCCCTAAAGACGGAAAAACTGTTTTTT
-	TRBV9	-	TRBJ2-7	CASSVDVGREQYF	TGTGCCAGCAGCGTAGATGTAGGGAGAGAGCAGTACTTC
-	TRBV9	-	TRBJ1-1	CASSVGHSVDTEAFF	TGTGCCAGCAGCGTTGGGCATTCGGTTGACACTGAAGCTTTCTTT
-	TRBV11-2	TRBD2	TRBJ2-3	CASSLGLAGVVDTQYF	TGTGCCAGCAGCTTAGGACTAGCGGGAGTTGTAGATACGCAGTATTTT
-	TRBV25-1	TRBD1	TRBJ1-5	CASSEPTGGGGQPQHF	TGTGCCAGCAGTGAACCGACAGGGGGCGGCGGTCAGCCCCAGCATTTT
-	TRBV27	TRBD2	TRBJ2-7	CASSLASGSPYEQYF	TGTGCCAGCAGTTTAGCTAGCGGGAGCCCCTACGAGCAGTACTTC
-	TRBV6-8	-	TRBJ2-1	CASSCPWAGIYNEQFF	TGTGCCAGCAGTTGCCCATGGGCGGGAATCTACAATGAGCAGTTCTTC
-	TRBV2	-	TRBJ1-1	CASIGGGSRTGTEAFF	TGTGCCAGCATTGGCGGGGGGAGCAGGACGGGCACTGAAGCTTTCTTT
-	TRBV25-1	TRBD1	TRBJ1-2	CASTAGQVYGYTF	TGTGCCAGCACTGCGGGACAGGTCTATGGCTACACCTTC
-	TRBV25-1	-	TRBJ2-3	CASSARTSALYF	TGTGCCAGCAGTGCCCGGACATCAGCTTTGTATTTT
-	TRBV28	-	TRBJ1-5	CASSRPLEMPQHF	TGTGCCAGCAGTCGTCCCCTCGAGATGCCCCAGCATTTT
once	TRBV18	TRBD2	TRBJ2-3	CASSQRESSTDTQYF	TGTGCCAGCTCACAGCGGGAGTCTAGCACAGATACGCAGTATTTT
few	TRBV5-4	TRBD2	TRBJ2-5	CASSLGLAGGSGETQYF	TGTGCCAGCAGCCTGGGACTAGCGGGAGGGTCGGGAGAGACCCAGTACTTC
-	TRBV10-3	TRBD2	TRBJ2-1	CAISWTSGRVNEQFF	TGTGCCATCAGCTGGACTAGCGGGAGGGTGAATGAGCAGTTCTTC
-	TRBV12-5	TRBD1	TRBJ2-1	CASGLGDRSLGEQFF	TGTGCTAGTGGTTTGGGGGACAGATCGCTCGGCGAGCAGTTCTTC
-	TRBV12-5	-	TRBJ2-3	CASGLARESTDTQYF	TGTGCTAGTGGTTTGGCTCGAGAATCCACAGATACGCAGTATTTT
-	TRBV6-5	TRBD2	TRBJ2-1	CASRLAGAYNEQFF	TGTGCCAGCAGGCTAGCGGGGGCCTACAATGAGCAGTTCTTC